The 17 T cell receptor beta chains below all came from one sample that was sequenced in a study of T cell clonality in common variable immunodeficiency (dated by TCRdb to 2014 to 2015). General findings and caveats noted by the study authors: Reportedly, TCRbeta sequences from CVID had fewer deletions and N-nucleotide insertions, and highly modified clones with 13 or more V deletions were absent from CVID.

No antigen is known for these receptors. The library was made by the immunoSEQ multiplex PCR assay. TCRdb holds this immuneACCESS table with in-frame rearrangements only. Some clones are missing; in checked studies, unresolved V genes explain under half, and the rest has no known cause. The sample features roughly 34,000 clones, and none is a singleton. The top ten hold roughly 6.7% of the sample. The sample was peripheral blood mononuclear cells. The receptors come from a human donor with common variable immunodeficiency.

With respect to this clone: This sample also contains other DNA sequences that code for the same CDR3. The CDR3 spells CASSLEAGTDTQYF. CDR3 DNA (partial): TGTGCCAGCAGCTTGGAAGCGGGAACAGATACG. V usage is TRBV7-2 and J usage is TRBJ2-3, with TRBD2 matching 7 bases. The sequence runs out 3 residues before the end of the CDR3; the remainder is reconstructed from the germline J gene. Unmatched junction bases numbered 3, after V lost 3 bases and J lost 3 bases. CDR1 and CDR2 (germline): SGHTA, FQGNSA. CDR3 length: 14 residues.

By proportion, this clone is medium-sized. Coverage ceases 3 residues before the CDR3 finishes, and the germline J gene fills in the end. The V gene is TRBV7-3, the J gene TRBJ2-3; 8 nucleotides line up with TRBD1. CDR1 and CDR2 from the germline V gene are SGHTA and FQGTGA. With 3 bases clipped from V and 7 bases from J, the junction kept 9 bases outside the gene matches. The CDR3 is 15 residues long. Partial CDR3 DNA: TGTGCCAGCAGCTTTTCACAGGGGGTAGGATATACG. This gives the protein CASSFSQGVGYT. The full CDR3 protein reads CASSFSQGVGYTQYF. Complete variable domain (other parts from reference TRBV7-3 and TRBJ2-3): GAGVSQTPSNKVTEKGKYVELRCDPISGHTALYWYRQSLGQGPEFLIYFQGTGAADDSGLPNDRFFAVRPEGSVSTLKIQRTERGDSAVYLCASSFSQGVGYTQYFGPGTRLTVL.

This clone was seen ten or more times. The read gets to within 3 residues of the CDR3 end, and the germline J gene fills in the rest. The chain carries TRBV19 and TRBJ2-3, with a possible D match to TRBD2 (5 bases). Trimming removed 7 bases from V and 0 bases from J, with 11 bases in between. The CDR3 runs 14 residues. CDR1 LNHDA and CDR2 SQIVND come from the germline V gene (reference sequence). The CDR3 DNA, read in part, is TGTGCCAGTAAGAAAGCGGTAAGCACAGATACG. Its translation: CASKKAVSTDT. The entire CDR3 sequence reads CASKKAVSTDTQYF.

With respect to this clone: The read stops 3 residues short of the end of the CDR3; the missing end is completed from the germline J gene. This chain joins TRBV20-1 and TRBJ2-1; TRBD2 matches 8 bases. CDR1 is DFQATT and CDR2 is SNEGSKA in the germline V gene (reference sequence). The CDR3 sequence is 15 residues long. The trim removed 1 base at V and 3 bases at J, leaving 5 bases unmatched. The CDR3 is CSARGSSGGYNEQFF. The covered CDR3 bases are TGCAGTGCTAGAGGGTCAAGCGGGGGCTACAATGAG.

This clone was detected many times. The read halts 3 residues ahead of the CDR3 end, with the missing end drawn from the germline J gene. The chain links TRBV12-5 to TRBJ2-1, with 8 nucleotides matching TRBD1. Germline CDR1 is LGHNT and CDR2 is FRNRAP. The CDR3 is 15 amino acids. The V gene end was trimmed by 6 bases and the J gene end by 4 bases; junction bases not matched to a gene: 8. CDR3 residues: CASGPSRGRYNEQFF. The DNA read from the CDR3 is TGTGCTAGTGGACCCTCCAGGGGGCGTTACAATGAG.

There are a few counts of this clone. The read halts 3 residues ahead of the CDR3 end, with the missing end drawn from the germline J gene. V gene TRBV6-2 or TRBV6-3 combines with J gene TRBJ2-7; D remains unclear. V was shortened by 2 bases and J by 4 bases, with 12 bases between the two germline ends. Per germline, CDR1 MNHEY and CDR2 SVGEGT. The CDR3 is 14 amino acids. The CDR3 loop reads CASSYQSPSYEQYF. The CDR3 bases that were read are TGTGCCAGCAGTTACCAGAGTCCGAGTTACGAG.

This clone was seen ten or more times. The read ends 3 residues early relative to the CDR3; the germline J gene fills the gap. The chain couples TRBV9 to TRBJ2-5, with D maybe TRBD2 (7 bases). V shed 0 bases and J shed 4 bases, with 16 bases lying between them. CDR3 length: 16 amino acids. Germline CDR1 and CDR2: SGDLS and YYNGEE. The sequenced part of the CDR3 DNA is TGTGCCAGCAGCGTAGGATCGTTAGGGGGGGGAGAGACC. Protein product: CASSVGSLGGGET. The full CDR3 protein reads CASSVGSLGGGETQYF. The variable domain in full, with the rest retrieved from reference TRBV9 and TRBJ2-5, is DSGVTQTPKHLITATGQRVTLRCSPRSGDLSVYWYQQSLDQGLQFLIQYYNGEERAKGNILERFSAQQFPDLHSELNLSSLELGDSALYFCASSVGSLGGGETQYFGPGTRLLVL.

This clone was observed many times. The read is 3 residues too short to cover the CDR3 end, so that end is filled in from the germline J gene. V gene TRBV20-1 combines with J gene TRBJ2-7, with D hard to call. V shed 5 bases and J shed 5 bases, with 19 bases lying between them. The germline CDR1 and CDR2 sequences are DFQATT and SNEGSKA (reference sequence). The CDR3 sequence is 14 residues long. CDR3 region: CSAAENQVINEQYF. CDR3 bases read: TGCAGTGCTGCTGAAAACCAGGTAATAAACGAG.

At least ten counts were recorded for this clone. The read ends 3 residues shy of where the CDR3 ends; the end is completed using the germline J gene. This rearrangement joins TRBV6-2 or TRBV6-3 to TRBJ2-1; D is possibly TRBD2 (5 bases). CDR1 and CDR2 from the germline V gene are MNHEY and SVGEGT. The germline V and J ends were trimmed by 8 bases and 3 bases, with 14 bases remaining between them. The CDR3 consists of 14 residues. Here the CDR3 reads CASASTGYYNEQFF. The part of the CDR3 DNA that was read is TGTGCCAGCGCCTCGACGGGGTACTACAATGAG.

The DNA read from the CDR3 is TGTGCCAGCAGCTCCCACAGGGTAGTCACCTACAATGAG. Encoded protein: CASSSHRVVTYNE. The whole CDR3 region reads CASSSHRVVTYNEQFF. The V and J genes are TRBV7-8 and TRBJ2-1, with D possibly being TRBD1 (6 bases). Read data end 3 residues before the CDR3 end; the end is taken from the germline J gene. The CDR3 contains 16 residues. The V gene's germline CDR1 is SGHVS and CDR2 FQNEAQ. V gave up 4 bases and J gave up 2 bases, with 15 bases separating them.

This clone was counted many times. The CDR3 spells CSFPSMGLNTGELFF. The sequenced CDR3 bases are TGCAGTTTCCCTTCTATGGGACTGAACACCGGGGAG. The V gene is TRBV20-1, the J gene TRBJ2-2; D is possibly TRBD2 (6 bases). The read ends 3 residues before the CDR3 terminus; that terminus is restored from the germline J gene. V was cut by 8 bases and J by 1 base, with 17 bases left in between. Germline assignment: CDR1 DFQATT and CDR2 SNEGSKA (reference sequence). This CDR3 is 15 amino acids long.

This clone was seen repeatedly, ten times or more. Coverage ceases 3 residues before the CDR3 finishes, and the germline J gene fills in the end. This chain uses TRBV30 with TRBJ2-1, with unresolved D. The germline CDR1 and CDR2 sequences are GTSNPN and SVGIG (reference sequence). With 0 bases removed from V and 8 bases from J, the gap between germline ends came to 8 bases. The CDR3 has 12 residues. The part of the CDR3 DNA that was read is TGTGCCTGGAGTGTCCTGTATGATGAG. Its protein is CAWSVLYDE. The full CDR3 protein reads CAWSVLYDEQFF.

The table lists this clone with many counts. The CDR3 end falls 3 residues outside the read, so it is completed with the germline J gene. The gene calls are TRBV18 and TRBJ1-1, with 7 bases identical to TRBD1. The CDR3 contains 14 residues. Germline loops: CDR1 KGHSH, CDR2 LQKENI. CDR3: CASSRSIETGEAFF. The sequenced CDR3 bases are TGTGCCAGCTCTCGGAGCATTGAGACAGGGGAA.

Regarding this clone: The CDR3 end falls 3 residues outside the read, so it is completed with the germline J gene. The same CDR3 also results from other DNA sequences found in this sample. This rearrangement joins TRBV2 to TRBJ1-1; a possible D gene is TRBD1 (6 bases). Germline-derived CDR1 and CDR2 are SNHLY and FYNNEI. The CDR3 extends over 15 amino acids. The V end lost 6 bases, the J end lost 6 bases, and 20 bases lay between the germline ends. CDR3 DNA (partial): TGTGCCAGCAGGCTTCCCAGGGGAGGATTCGCTGAA. Translated: CASRLPRGGFAE. In full, the CDR3 is CASRLPRGGFAEAFF.

As regards this clone: Sequencing ends 3 residues short of the CDR3 end; the germline J gene provides the rest. The J gene is TRBJ1-1, the V gene TRBV7-3; D uncertain. CDR3 size: 13 residues. Between the trimmed V and J ends, which lost 4 bases and 2 bases, there was a span of 8 bases. Germline CDR1 is SGHTA and CDR2 is FQGTGA. CDR3 region: CASSYSRNTEAFF. The covered CDR3 bases are TGTGCCAGCAGCTACAGCCGAAACACTGAA.

On this clone: Coverage ceases 3 residues before the CDR3 finishes, and the germline J gene fills in the end. V and J are TRBV7-2 and TRBJ2-1, with D tentatively TRBD1 (6 bases). The V gene's germline CDR1 is SGHTA and CDR2 FQGNSA. V was clipped by 5 bases and J by 7 bases, with 12 bases between them. The CDR3 is made up of 13 amino acids. The sequenced CDR3 bases are TGTGCCAGCAGCAGGGGGATAGGAAATGAG. This gives the protein CASSRGIGNE. The whole CDR3 sequence is CASSRGIGNEQFF.

Notes on this clone: The read ends 3 residues before the CDR3 terminus; that terminus is restored from the germline J gene. The V call is TRBV2, the J call TRBJ1-1; 7 positions agree with TRBD1. This CDR3 has 13 amino acids. In germline, CDR1 is SNHLY, CDR2 FYNNEI. The sequenced part of the CDR3 DNA is TGTGCCAGCAGCGGCGGGACAGCTAGTGGG. Its protein product is CASSGGTASG. The CDR3 in its entirety is CASSGGTASGAFF. Combining the CDR3 with reference TRBV2 and TRBJ1-1 gives the whole variable domain EPEVTQTPSHQVTQMGQEVILRCVPISNHLYFYWYRQILGQKVEFLVSFYNNEISEKSEIFDDQFSVERPDGSNFTLKIRSTKLEDSAMYFCASSGGTASGAFFGQGTRLTVV.